This T cell receptor (beta chain) was captured by sequencing in a study of blood T cell repertoires in COVID-19. Study-wide background: Spain, Italy and the United States supplied samples that represented acute and convalescent COVID-19.

Germline CDR1 SNHLY, CDR2 FYNNEI. The CDR3 is 14 residues long. V was pared by 9 bases and J by 2 bases, with 17 bases between. Authors' methods: Amplification of reference gene primers provided the estimated nucleated cell counts. Assay: immunoSEQ multiplex PCR; the TCRdb copy retains only in-frame clones and omits some. The DNA gave D and trimming, while V, J and clone size come from that table. The sample includes 75,000 to 95,000 clones, around nine tenths of them seen just once. This TCR derives from a woman aged 55 to 70 with COVID-19, enrolled during active disease. Sequenced input: peripheral blood. The chain is built from TRBV2 and TRBJ2-7; D may be TRBD2 (7 bases). In nucleotides, the CDR3 is TGTGCCAGGAAAGGGGGGGACGCCCCCTACGAGCAGTACTTC. Translating gives CARKGGDAPYEQYF.